The T cell receptor (beta chain) under discussion was sequenced for a study of blood T cell repertoires in COVID-19 (dated by TCRdb to 2018 to 2020). In terms of the full investigation: Samples covering the acute and convalescent phases of COVID-19 were provided by collaborators in the United States, Italy and Spain. The prospective study material was composed of cDNA or gDNA derived from T cells, B-cell-depleted T cells, or PBMCs. Deeply sampled blood TCRbeta repertoires from subjects exposed to, actively infected with, or recovered from COVID-19 were included in the dataset. The repertoires were made available in a free public database intended to serve as a resource for research on the immune response to SARS-CoV-2. Samples came from the ongoing ImmuneRACE study (first 160 participants) plus 1,254 subjects from 6 global collaborators. A de-identified subject ID, COVID-19 status, age in years and sex were almost always included in the sample metadata. Where HLA class I and class II types were available, the types were taken from metadata supplied by the sample provider, not from assay-based typing. Findings and caveats that apply to the study as a whole: Clinical and demographic metadata were provided uncurated, with the amount varying by source and participant.

The immunoSEQ Assay, a bias-controlled multiplex PCR, was used to amplify TCRbeta CDR3 regions from genomic DNA. As for the original processing: Nucleated cell counts per sample were estimated from amplification of reference gene primers within the assay. To quantify the absolute abundance of each unique TCRbeta CDR3 rearrangement, sequence reads were collapsed and filtered. Productive Simpson clonality was computed per sample as the square root of Simpson's diversity index over productive rearrangements. The table comes from immuneACCESS by way of TCRdb, which keeps in-frame sequences with V and J called. Part of the clones is missing from these tables; in studies checked, under half for an unresolved V gene and the rest for unknown reasons. D and trimming were read from the DNA, whereas the V and J calls and clone size are those reported in that table. Across this sample there are about 120,000 clones, with around 80% seen only once. Of the sample, approximately 5.6% is held by the ten largest clones.

V trim: 3 bases; J trim: 8 bases; unmatched bases: 5. Its CDR3 holds 14 amino acids, cysteine through phenylalanine. Only the CDR3 region is kept as DNA, spanning 42 bases read in frame from base 1. CDR1 and CDR2 (SEHNR, FQNEAQ) derive from the germline V gene (reference sequence). A note on this clone: What antigen it recognizes has not been identified. Nothing much larger sits one base from this clone, and base qualities are not available.

Each collaborating institution followed its own protocols to collect whole blood in K2EDTA tubes. For TCRbeta analysis, collaborators shipped samples as frozen whole blood, isolated PBMCs, or DNA extracted from either of those sample types. This clonotype was sampled from a man aged 65 to 79 with acute or convalescent COVID-19. The chain links TRBV7-9 with TRBJ2-1; 9 central bases correspond to TRBD1. Sample: peripheral blood. The CDR3 here reads CASSLGTGIDEQFF. The sequence in DNA is TGTGCCAGCAGCTTGGGGACAGGGATCGATGAGCAGTTCTTC. Full variable domain (CDR3 extended with the reference TRBV7-9 and TRBJ2-1 proteins): DTGVSQNPRHKITKRGQNVTFRCDPISEHNRLYWYRQTLGQGPEFLTYFQNEAQLEKSRLLSDRFSAERPKGSFSTLEIQRTEQGDSAMYLCASSLGTGIDEQFFGPGTRLTVL.